These T cell receptor beta chains were read from a single sample in a study of shared clonotypes between healthy human individuals. TCRdb's copy holds only in-frame clones and misses some; the assay was immunoSEQ multiplex PCR. The data show 980,000 or so clones, more than 75% seen once. The sequenced sample was memory CD4+ T cells sorted from blood. The receptors originated from a young man in good health. Each CDR3 is given with its conserved first and last residue.

v_gene	j_gene	CDR3aa
TRBV9	TRBJ2-5	CASSPRVGVQYQETQYF
TRBV7-2	TRBJ2-7	CASSLRTGTSYEQYF
TRBV28	TRBJ2-7	CASSTSGSSYEQYF
TRBV19	TRBJ2-7	CASSGQGYEQYF
TRBV5-5	TRBJ1-4	CASSRIANEKLFF
TRBV9	TRBJ2-2	CASRISPNTGELFF
TRBV9	TRBJ2-2	CASSVRYTGELFF
TRBV28	TRBJ2-3	CASSSPGGTSTDTQYF
TRBV7-2	TRBJ1-2	CASSSRANYGYTF
TRBV5-8	TRBJ2-5	CASSLGSRDLETQYF
TRBV7-9	TRBJ2-1	CASSPGQGGWNEQFF
TRBV15	TRBJ1-2	CATSRDRNFGYGYTF